This T cell receptor beta chain was observed in a study of regulatory T cells in long-lasting Graves disease. Study-wide results and limits: Thyroid tissue went unstudied; only peripheral blood was examined.

Germline CDR1 SGHAT, CDR2 FQNNGV. V lost 8 bases to trimming and J lost 2 bases; unmatched junction nucleotides: 5. This CDR3 is built from 15 residues. Arm-PCR with iRepertoire HTBI primers amplified the CDR3 regions for these TCR beta libraries. As handled by the study authors: Detected in the samples were around 62 TRBV and more than 11 TRBJ segments. TCRdb reanalysed the multiplex PCR reads using MiXCR and keeps one entry per CDR3 protein. The V and J calls come from TCRdb's annotation, not from the publication. The sample lists 390,000 or so distinct CDR3 sequences; roughly 25% were seen once. The sample holds many counts of this clonotype. Antigen: not known. The time point was: persistent/refractory GD, antithyroid drugs over 5 years with positive TRAb. The TCR library was made from RNA that had been extracted from PBMCs in TRIzol.

The clonotype originates from a woman in her thirties or forties with Graves disease. Source: peripheral blood mononuclear cells (PBMCs), taken when the disease was refractory, from a patient treated with antithyroid drugs. The chain links TRBV11-2 to TRBJ2-2; 10 positions agree with TRBD2. CDR3 sequence: CASRWTSGNTGELFF. Here the CDR3 DNA reads TGTGCCAGCCGTTGGACTAGCGGAAACACCGGGGAGCTGTTTTTT.